A selection of T cell receptor beta chains follows, all from one sample in a study of regulatory T cells in long-lasting Graves disease. TCRdb redid the calling of the multiplex PCR reads with MiXCR, one entry per CDR3 protein. The repertoire holds 450,000 to 500,000 distinct CDR3 sequences, with around 15% as singletons. These data were likewise used in another study, on T cells in Graves' hyperthyroidism and ophthalmopathy.

Sequenced material: peripheral blood mononuclear cells (PBMCs), taken at new diagnosis, from a patient treated with antithyroid drugs. These receptors all come from a man aged 35 to 55 with Graves disease. Both conserved end residues are part of each CDR3. D genes are given only for firm matches. Rows give clone size only sometimes, using once, few, many, or a class for an expanded clone.

j_call d_call v_call clone_size cdr3_aa cdr3_nt
TRBJ2-3 NA TRBV20-1 NA CSAHWGVIPPSDTQYF TGCAGTGCCCACTGGGGGGTTATACCACCTTCAGATACGCAGTATTTT
TRBJ1-1 NA TRBV12-3/TRBV12-4 many CASSLRWERPEAFF TGTGCCAGCAGTTTACGGTGGGAGAGACCTGAAGCTTTCTTT
TRBJ2-7 NA TRBV29-1 NA CSVVNIGVYEQYF TGCAGCGTTGTGAACATAGGGGTCTACGAGCAGTACTTC
TRBJ1-1 NA TRBV28 NA CASRRNYRNTEAFF TGTGCCAGCAGACGAAACTACAGGAACACTGAAGCTTTCTTT
TRBJ1-6 NA TRBV29-1 few CSVQEGSYNSPLHF TGCAGCGTGCAAGAGGGCTCCTATAATTCACCCCTCCACTTT
TRBJ1-1 NA TRBV10-3 NA CAISAEQDTEAFF TGTGCCATCAGTGCGGAACAGGACACTGAAGCTTTCTTT
TRBJ1-2 TRBD1 TRBV5-1 few CASSFLGTVNYGYTF TGCGCCAGCAGCTTTTTGGGGACAGTAAACTATGGCTACACCTTC
TRBJ2-5 NA TRBV11-2 many CASSLGSRGQETQYF TGTGCCAGCAGCTTAGGTTCTCGAGGCCAAGAGACCCAGTACTTC
TRBJ2-7 NA TRBV5-1 many CASSLVTASSYEQYF TGCGCCAGCAGCTTGGTTACCGCAAGCTCCTACGAGCAGTACTTC
TRBJ2-3 NA TRBV28 NA CASSLGLYGSTDTQYF TGTGCCAGCAGTTTAGGCTTGTACGGTAGCACAGATACGCAGTATTTT
TRBJ2-1 TRBD2 TRBV5-4 NA CASRAGLAENEQFF TGTGCCAGCAGGGCGGGACTAGCGGAGAATGAGCAGTTCTTC
TRBJ2-3 TRBD2 TRBV12-3/TRBV12-4 NA CASSLSGSYIADTQYF TGTGCCAGCAGTCTCAGCGGGAGTTATATTGCAGATACGCAGTATTTT
TRBJ1-1 NA TRBV5-1 few CASSHNMGEEAFF TGCGCCAGCAGCCACAATATGGGGGAGGAAGCTTTCTTT
TRBJ2-2 NA TRBV28 many CASSLSGARATPNGELFF TGTGCCAGCAGTTTATCGGGGGCTCGGGCTACCCCGAACGGGGAGCTGTTTTTT
TRBJ2-2 NA TRBV7-8 NA CASSLGQYVGELFF TGTGCCAGCAGCTTAGGCCAGTATGTCGGGGAGCTGTTTTTT
TRBJ1-1 TRBD1 TRBV11-2 many CASLHKGQGRGNTEAFF TGTGCCAGCCTTCACAAGGGACAGGGTCGAGGGAACACTGAAGCTTTCTTT
TRBJ2-7 TRBD2 TRBV28 many CASRPRLATRSSYEQYF TGTGCCAGCAGGCCTAGACTAGCTACAAGGAGCTCCTACGAGCAGTACTTC
TRBJ2-4 NA TRBV11-2 NA CASTPQGTTGNIQYF TGTGCCAGCACCCCCCAGGGGACCACCGGAAACATTCAGTACTTC
TRBJ2-5 TRBD1 TRBV7-9 many CASSPRTGGASAETQYF TGTGCCAGCAGCCCTAGGACAGGGGGTGCAAGTGCGGAGACCCAGTACTTC
TRBJ1-1 NA TRBV20-1 NA CSARGVGGGRNTEAFF TGCAGTGCTAGAGGGGTGGGGGGCGGGCGGAACACTGAAGCTTTCTTT
TRBJ2-1 TRBD2 TRBV28 once CASSGPGLAGYNEQFF TGTGCCAGCAGTGGACCGGGACTAGCGGGGTACAATGAGCAGTTCTTC
TRBJ2-4 TRBD2 TRBV27 NA CASSRRRENWEAKNIQYF TGTGCCAGCAGCAGGAGGCGGGAGAACTGGGAGGCCAAAAACATTCAGTACTTC
TRBJ2-1 NA TRBV15 many CATSRDSPPTRVGNEQFF TGTGCCACCAGCAGAGATTCACCCCCGACCAGGGTGGGTAATGAGCAGTTCTTC
TRBJ2-2 NA TRBV12-3/TRBV12-4 many CASSLRRGNTGELFF TGTGCCAGCAGTTTAAGGCGGGGGAACACCGGGGAGCTGTTTTTT